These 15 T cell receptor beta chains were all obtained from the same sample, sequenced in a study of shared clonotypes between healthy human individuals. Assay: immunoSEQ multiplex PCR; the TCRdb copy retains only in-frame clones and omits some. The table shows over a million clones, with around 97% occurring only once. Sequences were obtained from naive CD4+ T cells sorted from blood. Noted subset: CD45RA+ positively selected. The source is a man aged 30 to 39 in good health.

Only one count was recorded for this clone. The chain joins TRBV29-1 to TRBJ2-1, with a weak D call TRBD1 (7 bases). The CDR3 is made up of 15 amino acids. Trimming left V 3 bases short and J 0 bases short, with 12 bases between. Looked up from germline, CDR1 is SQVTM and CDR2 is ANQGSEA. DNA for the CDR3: TGCAGCGTTGAGGGGGGACAGCACTCCTACAATGAGCAGTTCTTC. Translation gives CSVEGGQHSYNEQFF.

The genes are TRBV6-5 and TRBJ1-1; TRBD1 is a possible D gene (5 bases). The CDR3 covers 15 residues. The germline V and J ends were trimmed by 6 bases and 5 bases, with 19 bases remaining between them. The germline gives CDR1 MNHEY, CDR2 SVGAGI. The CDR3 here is CASRNGVGGVTEAFF. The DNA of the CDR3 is TGTGCCAGCAGAAACGGGGTTGGGGGAGTTACTGAAGCTTTCTTT.

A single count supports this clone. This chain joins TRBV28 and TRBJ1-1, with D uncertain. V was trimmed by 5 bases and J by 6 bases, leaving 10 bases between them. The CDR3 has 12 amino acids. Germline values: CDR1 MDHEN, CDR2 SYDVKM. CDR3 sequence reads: CASSPMYSEAFF. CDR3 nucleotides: TGTGCCAGCAGTCCTATGTACTCTGAAGCTTTCTTT.

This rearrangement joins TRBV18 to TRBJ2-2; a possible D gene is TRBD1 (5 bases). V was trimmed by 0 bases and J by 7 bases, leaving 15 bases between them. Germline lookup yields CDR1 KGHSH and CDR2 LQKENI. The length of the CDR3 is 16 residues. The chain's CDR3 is CASSPPSGAASGELFF. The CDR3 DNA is TGTGCCAGCTCACCACCGTCTGGGGCAGCAAGCGGGGAGCTGTTTTTT. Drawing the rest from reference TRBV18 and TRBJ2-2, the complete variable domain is NAGVMQNPRHLVRRRGQEARLRCSPMKGHSHVYWYRQLPEEGLKFMVYLQKENIIDESGMPKERFSAEFPKEGPSILRIQQVVRGDSAAYFCASSPPSGAASGELFFGEGSRLTVL.

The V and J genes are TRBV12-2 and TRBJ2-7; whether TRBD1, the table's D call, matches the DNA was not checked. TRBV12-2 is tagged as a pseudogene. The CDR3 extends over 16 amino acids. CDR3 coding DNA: TGTGCAAGTCGCTTAGAGGTTGGGACAGAGCTCTACGAGCAGTACTTC. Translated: CASRLEVGTELYEQYF.

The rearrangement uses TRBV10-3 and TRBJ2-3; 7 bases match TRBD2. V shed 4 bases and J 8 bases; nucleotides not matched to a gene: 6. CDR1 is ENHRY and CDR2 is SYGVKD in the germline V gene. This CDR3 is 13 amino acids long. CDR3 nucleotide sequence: TGTGCCATCAGTGTATCTAGCGGTGGTACGCAGTATTTT. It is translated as CAISVSSGGTQYF.

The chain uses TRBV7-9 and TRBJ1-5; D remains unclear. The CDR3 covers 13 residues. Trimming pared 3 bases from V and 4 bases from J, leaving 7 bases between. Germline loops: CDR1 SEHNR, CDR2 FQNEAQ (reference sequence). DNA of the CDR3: TGTGCCAGCAGCTTTATGGGAAATCAGCCCCAGCATTTT. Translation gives CASSFMGNQPQHF.

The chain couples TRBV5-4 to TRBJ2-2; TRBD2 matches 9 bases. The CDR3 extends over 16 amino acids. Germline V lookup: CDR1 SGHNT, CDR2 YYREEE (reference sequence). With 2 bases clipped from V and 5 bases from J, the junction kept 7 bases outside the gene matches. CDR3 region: CASSFLAGRGTGELFF. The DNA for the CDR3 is TGTGCCAGCAGCTTCCTAGCGGGAAGGGGAACCGGGGAGCTGTTTTTT.

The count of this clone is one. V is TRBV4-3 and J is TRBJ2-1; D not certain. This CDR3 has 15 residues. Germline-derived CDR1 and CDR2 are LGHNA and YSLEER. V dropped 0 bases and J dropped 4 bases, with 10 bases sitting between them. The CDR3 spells CASSQDIQVYNEQFF. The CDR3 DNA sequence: TGCGCCAGCAGCCAAGATATCCAGGTTTACAATGAGCAGTTCTTC.

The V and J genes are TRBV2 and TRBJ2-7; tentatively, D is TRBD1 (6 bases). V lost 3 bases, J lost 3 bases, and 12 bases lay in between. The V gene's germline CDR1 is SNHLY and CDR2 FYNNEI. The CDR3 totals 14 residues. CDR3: CASSDGRGDYEQYF. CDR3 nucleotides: TGTGCCAGCAGTGATGGCAGGGGCGACTACGAGCAGTACTTC.

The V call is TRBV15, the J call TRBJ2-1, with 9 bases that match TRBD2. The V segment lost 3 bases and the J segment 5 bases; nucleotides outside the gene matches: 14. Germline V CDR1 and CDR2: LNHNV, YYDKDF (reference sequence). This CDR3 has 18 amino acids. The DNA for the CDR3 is TGTGCCACCAGCAGTACTTTTAGCGGGAGTCCACTTCACAATGAGCAGTTCTTC. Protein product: CATSSTFSGSPLHNEQFF.

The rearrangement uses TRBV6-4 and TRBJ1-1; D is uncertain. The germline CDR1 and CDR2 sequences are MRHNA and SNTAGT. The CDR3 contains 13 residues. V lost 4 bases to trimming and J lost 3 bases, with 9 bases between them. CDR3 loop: CASSVERDTEAFF. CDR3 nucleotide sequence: TGTGCCAGCAGTGTAGAGCGAGACACTGAAGCTTTCTTT.

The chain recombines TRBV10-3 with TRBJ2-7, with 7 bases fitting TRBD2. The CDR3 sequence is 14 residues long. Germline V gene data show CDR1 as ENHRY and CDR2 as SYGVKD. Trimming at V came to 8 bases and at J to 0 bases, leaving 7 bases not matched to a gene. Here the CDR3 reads CAIGGRESSYEQYF. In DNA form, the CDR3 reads TGTGCCATCGGCGGGAGAGAGAGCTCCTACGAGCAGTACTTC.

This chain's CDR3 is CASSQDARDEKLFF. Here the CDR3 DNA reads TGCGCCAGCAGCCAAGATGCCAGGGACGAAAAACTGTTTTTT. This rearrangement joins TRBV4-3 to TRBJ1-4; TRBD1 might be the D (5 bases). Germline V gene sequence: CDR1 LGHNA, CDR2 YSLEER. Trimming left V 0 bases short and J 8 bases short, with 10 bases between. The CDR3 runs to 14 residues.

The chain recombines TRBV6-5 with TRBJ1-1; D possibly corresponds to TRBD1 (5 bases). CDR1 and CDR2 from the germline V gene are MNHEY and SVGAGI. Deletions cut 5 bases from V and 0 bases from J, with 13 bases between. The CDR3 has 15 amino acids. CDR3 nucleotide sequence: TGTGCCAGCAGTCCACCCTCAGGGATGAACACTGAAGCTTTCTTT. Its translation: CASSPPSGMNTEAFF.